This TCR beta chain comes out of a study of T cells in Graves' hyperthyroidism and ophthalmopathy. Study background: Peripheral blood was obtained at initial diagnosis, preceding any treatment.

Based on clinical symptoms, serum thyroxine and TRAb, thyroid ultrasound and orbital computed tomography, diagnoses were reached. Over 9 ml of fresh peripheral blood supplied the PBMCs. RNA transcripts gave rise to amplified TCR beta CDR3 regions. HTBI primers drove first-round RT-PCR of the TCR CDR3. From the multiplex PCR reads, TCRdb called clonotypes with MiXCR, one entry per CDR3 protein. Of 700,000 or so distinct CDR3 sequences in the sample, roughly 15% were seen once. Germline assignment: CDR1 MNHEY and CDR2 SVGEGT. The V gene lost 1 base and the J gene lost 1 base, with 19 bases spanning the gap. This CDR3 region has 18 residues.

Sequencing was performed on blood. The receptor comes from a woman aged 50 to 60 with Graves' ophthalmopathy. The chain uses TRBV6-2 or TRBV6-3 and TRBJ2-5; possible D gene TRBD1, 6 bases. In DNA form, the CDR3 reads TGTGCCAGCAGTTACTATCAACTCCCGAGACAGGTCCAAGAGACCCAGTACTTC. It codes for CASSYYQLPRQVQETQYF.